This TCR beta chain came from a study of T cell repertoires in cytomegalovirus infection. About the research overall: It was the public TCR beta signatures that indicated both CMV infection and matching HLA type.

Of note for this clonotype: Its antigen is undetermined.

In TCRdb, the reads were re-called with MiXCR into one record per CDR3 protein. The data show around 240,000 distinct CDR3 sequences, with under 25% seen just once and 15% to 20% held by the top ten. The CDR3 sequence is 13 residues long. Germline V gene sequence: CDR1 SEHNR, CDR2 FQNEAQ (reference sequence). V dropped 8 bases and J dropped 1 base, with 8 bases sitting between them. Study outcomes and limitations: Carriers of CMV and the relevant HLA type were discriminated by public TCR beta frequency. Within the response measured ex vivo, HLA-C-restricted CMV-specific TCR beta clonotypes were dominant.

The chain has TRBV7-9 and TRBJ2-2; the D call may be TRBD1 or TRBD2 (5 bases each). The sequencing input was CD8+ T cells from PBMCs. This TCR was recovered from a human donor in good health (CMV status not recorded). Some clones in this sample may be carry-over from other donors' samples. CDR3 DNA: TGTGCCAGCTCAGGGAGGAACACCGGGGAGCTGTTTTTT. It specifies CASSGRNTGELFF. Using reference TRBV7-9 and TRBJ2-2 for the parts outside the CDR3, the full variable domain is DTGVSQNPRHKITKRGQNVTFRCDPISEHNRLYWYRQTLGQGPEFLTYFQNEAQLEKSRLLSDRFSAERPKGSFSTLEIQRTEQGDSAMYLCASSGRNTGELFFGEGSRLTVL.